The next 24 T cell receptor beta chains were all read from a single sample in a study of blood T cell repertoires in COVID-19. The assay was immunoSEQ multiplex PCR, and TCRdb's table has in-frame clones only and misses some. Of about 360,000 clones listed, around 88% are singletons. The sequencing input was peripheral blood. These TCRs come from a woman aged 55-70 years with COVID-19, enrolled during active disease.

The V gene is TRBV9, the J gene TRBJ1-2; 10 bases agree with TRBD1. CDR1 is SGDLS, CDR2 YYNGEE, per germline. The CDR3 length is 15 residues. V dropped 0 bases and J dropped 4; count of bases not matched to a gene: 3. The CDR3 bases are TGTGCCAGCAGCGTAGAGGGACAGGGGTTCTATGGCTACACCTTC. Protein product: CASSVEGQGFYGYTF.

The sample holds one count of this clone. The J gene is TRBJ2-2, the V gene TRBV9, with D hard to call. The CDR3 length is 17 residues. Trimming removed 4 bases from V and 0 bases from J, with 16 bases in between. Germline V gene sequence: CDR1 SGDLS, CDR2 YYNGEE. The DNA for the CDR3 is TGTGCCAGCAGCCCTCCCTTTAGTAGCACGAACACCGGGGAGCTGTTTTTT. Residues: CASSPPFSSTNTGELFF.

The rearrangement uses TRBV7-2 and TRBJ1-6, with a tentative D call TRBD1 (6 bases). With 3 bases removed from V and 5 bases from J, the gap between germline ends came to 8 bases. Germline CDR1 and CDR2: SGHTA and FQGNSA. The CDR3 spans 14 residues. The CDR3 loop is CASSLTGNNSPLHF. The CDR3, as DNA: TGTGCCAGCAGCTTGACAGGAAATAATTCACCCCTCCACTTT.

The chain combines TRBV6-6 with TRBJ1-2; the D is unclear. The CDR3 is made up of 14 amino acids. Germline V gene lookup returns CDR1 MNHNY and CDR2 SVGAGI (reference sequence). Trimming took 0 bases from V and 6 from J, leaving 11 bases between them. CDR3 coding DNA: TGTGCCAGCAGTTACTCCCCGGTTCAGGATGGCTACACCTTC. Its translation is CASSYSPVQDGYTF.

V and J are TRBV7-8 and TRBJ2-3; tentatively, D is TRBD2 (6 bases). The germline V gene has CDR1 SGHVS and CDR2 FQNEAQ. V dropped 3 bases and J dropped 9 bases, with 7 bases sitting between them. CDR3 length: 11 amino acids. The CDR3, as DNA: TGTGCCAGCAGCTTTAGCGGCACGCAGTATTTT. This translates into CASSFSGTQYF.

The chain combines TRBV5-1 with TRBJ1-3; maybe TRBD1 (6 bases). V was clipped by 5 bases and J by 2 bases, with 11 bases between them. Per the germline V gene, CDR1 is SGHRS and CDR2 is YFSETQ. The CDR3 runs 14 residues. CDR3 loop: CASSHPGAGNTIYF. CDR3 sequence (DNA): TGCGCCAGCAGTCATCCAGGGGCTGGAAACACCATATATTTT.

The J gene is TRBJ1-2, the V gene TRBV4-3; weak D call: TRBD1 (6 bases). The CDR3 spans 15 residues. Germline CDR1 LGHNA, CDR2 YSLEER. V was clipped by 4 bases and J by 0 bases, with 12 bases between them. In DNA form, the CDR3 reads TGCGCCAGCAGCCTCCAGACAGGAGCTAACTATGGCTACACCTTC. Encoded protein: CASSLQTGANYGYTF.

The chain is built from TRBV6-2 or TRBV6-3 and TRBJ2-1, with TRBD1 identical over 7 bases. CDR3 length: 13 amino acids. V lost 6 bases and J lost 4; bases outside the gene matches: 3. Germline V gene lookup returns CDR1 MNHEY and CDR2 SVGEGT. The CDR3 region is CASSGQEYNEQFF. Here the CDR3 DNA reads TGTGCCAGCAGCGGACAGGAGTACAATGAGCAGTTCTTC.

This chain links TRBV4-1 with TRBJ2-7; D is possibly TRBD2 (6 bases). Germline CDR1 and CDR2: MGHRA and YSYEKL. This CDR3 region has 15 residues. The V gene lost 5 bases and the J gene lost 2 bases, with 16 bases spanning the gap. CDR3 sequence reads: CASSFTTGLTYEQYF. In nucleotides, the CDR3 is TGCGCCAGCAGCTTTACTACGGGACTCACCTACGAGCAGTACTTC.

Details on this clone: The identical CDR3 is also encoded by other nucleotide sequences in the sample. The chain combines TRBV12-3 or TRBV12-4 with TRBJ1-1, with TRBD1 as a possible D gene (5 bases). V was clipped by 5 bases and J by 5 bases, with 12 bases between them. This CDR3 spans 13 amino acids. This chain's CDR3 is CASSPQGGTEAFF. DNA for the CDR3: TGTGCCAGCAGTCCCCAGGGAGGGACTGAAGCTTTCTTT.

The rearrangement joins TRBV18 to TRBJ2-5; 7 positions match TRBD1. This CDR3 is built from 14 residues. Per the germline V gene, CDR1 is KGHSH and CDR2 is LQKENI. The V segment lost 4 bases and the J segment 5 bases; nucleotides outside the gene matches: 7. CDR3 in amino acids: CASSLGTARETQYF. CDR3 DNA: TGTGCCAGCTCACTCGGGACAGCCAGGGAGACCCAGTACTTC.

V and J are TRBV19 and TRBJ1-1; D gene unclear. Germline lookup yields CDR1 LNHDA and CDR2 SQIVND (reference sequence). The CDR3 totals 11 residues. V lost 5 bases to trimming and J lost 7 bases, with 8 bases between them. The CDR3 DNA reads TGTGCCAGTAGTTTGGGCGTTGAAGCTTTCTTT. This gives the protein CASSLGVEAFF.

V gene TRBV7-3 combines with J gene TRBJ2-1; possibly TRBD2 for D (6 bases). The CDR3 spans 13 residues. V lost 5 bases to trimming and J lost 9 bases, with 14 bases between them. Germline CDR1 and CDR2: SGHTA and FQGTGA. The CDR3 spells CASSPGFGGEQFF. For the CDR3, the DNA is TGTGCCAGCAGCCCCGGATTCGGGGGTGAGCAGTTCTTC.

The V gene is TRBV11-3, the J gene TRBJ2-1; the D gene is possibly TRBD2 (5 bases). The V gene's germline CDR1 is SGHNT and CDR2 YENEEA. V lost 1 base, J lost 4 bases, and 11 bases lay in between. The CDR3 has 15 residues. In DNA, the CDR3 is TGTGCCAGCAGCTTAGGGGGAGTCGGATACAATGAGCAGTTCTTC. Encoded protein: CASSLGGVGYNEQFF.

As for this clone: The same CDR3 can be traced to other DNA sequences in this sample. This chain links TRBV12-3 or TRBV12-4 with TRBJ1-5; D remains ambiguous. The CDR3 has 13 amino acids. Trimming left V 1 base short and J 4 bases short, with 5 bases between. The CDR3 nucleotides are TGTGCCAGCAGTTTAGTGGAGAATCAGCCCCAGCATTTT. Translated, it gives CASSLVENQPQHF.

This chain uses TRBV7-9 with TRBJ2-7; TRBD1 agrees at 10 bases. V lost 4 bases, J lost 5 bases, and 8 bases stayed unmatched. This CDR3 contains 15 residues. The germline V gene encodes CDR1 SEHNR and CDR2 FQNEAQ (reference sequence). The CDR3 DNA reads TGTGCCAGCAGCTCCGGCCGGACAGGGGGGAACGAGCAGTACTTC. Amino acid sequence: CASSSGRTGGNEQYF.

The DNA of the CDR3 is TGCAGCCATACGGGGCGGCAGGGGGCGGATACGCAGTATTTT. Encoded protein: CSHTGRQGADTQYF. This chain uses TRBV29-1 with TRBJ2-3; 8 nucleotides match TRBD1. J lost 6 bases, V lost 8 bases, and 13 bases had no gene match. The CDR3 extends over 14 amino acids. Germline values: CDR1 SQVTM, CDR2 ANQGSEA.

The J gene is TRBJ2-3, the V gene TRBV7-3; D might be TRBD1 (6 bases). CDR3 length: 19 residues. Germline V lookup: CDR1 SGHTA, CDR2 FQGTGA. V was clipped by 2 bases and J by 3 bases, with 24 bases between them. CDR3 sequence (DNA): TGTGCCAGCAGCTTACACGGGCCGTACAGGGTTAAAGGAACAGATACGCAGTATTTT. It specifies CASSLHGPYRVKGTDTQYF.

This chain uses TRBV2 with TRBJ1-4; 8 positions match TRBD1. There are 13 residues in the CDR3. Trimming took 4 bases from V and 10 from J; bases not matched to a gene: 5. CDR1 and CDR2 (germline): SNHLY, FYNNEI. This CDR3 is CASSGQGLVKLFF. For the CDR3, the DNA is TGTGCCAGCAGTGGACAGGGGCTCGTAAAACTGTTTTTT.

The chain has TRBV18 and TRBJ1-2, with 8 bases aligning to TRBD1. V shed 5 bases and J 3 bases; nucleotides not matched to a gene: 5. The CDR3 length is 14 residues. In germline, CDR1 is KGHSH, CDR2 LQKENI. The CDR3 region has the DNA TGTGCCAGCTCAACGGGACAGGCACACTATGGCTACACCTTC. Encoded protein: CASSTGQAHYGYTF. The full variable domain, completed using reference TRBV18 and TRBJ1-2, is NAGVMQNPRHLVRRRGQEARLRCSPMKGHSHVYWYRQLPEEGLKFMVYLQKENIIDESGMPKERFSAEFPKEGPSILRIQQVVRGDSAAYFCASSTGQAHYGYTFGSGTRLTVV.

The CDR3 sequence is CASSRTWPSYGYTF. The CDR3 coding sequence is TGTGCCAGCAGCCGGACATGGCCTAGCTATGGCTACACCTTC. This chain connects TRBV6-6 to TRBJ1-2, with D possibly being TRBD1 (5 bases). The V gene's germline CDR1 is MNHNY and CDR2 SVGAGI (reference sequence). The CDR3 length is 14 residues. Trimming shortened V by 6 bases and J by 4 bases, and 15 bases separated the two germline ends.

The genes are TRBV13 and TRBJ2-7; a weak D match, TRBD2 (5 bases). The CDR3 contains 15 residues. CDR1 and CDR2 (germline): PRHDT, FYEKMQ (reference sequence). The V end lost 6 bases, the J end lost 3 bases, and 18 bases lay between the germline ends. CDR3 region: CASSPRLFGDYEQYF. In DNA, the CDR3 is TGTGCCAGCAGTCCCCGACTTTTCGGGGACTACGAGCAGTACTTC.

The rearrangement uses TRBV7-2 and TRBJ2-3; D perhaps matches TRBD1 (5 bases). CDR3 length: 14 residues. Germline V gene data show CDR1 as SGHTA and CDR2 as FQGNSA. Trimming took 5 bases from V and 0 from J, leaving 9 bases between them. CDR3 sequence reads: CASSTGWSTDTQYF. The CDR3 region has the DNA TGTGCCAGCAGCACAGGTTGGAGCACAGATACGCAGTATTTT. Full variable domain (rest looked up from reference TRBV7-2 and TRBJ2-3): GAGVSQSPSNKVTEKGKDVELRCDPISGHTALYWYRQSLGQGLEFLIYFQGNSAPDKSGLPSDRFSAERTGGSVSTLTIQRTQQEDSAVYLCASSTGWSTDTQYFGPGTRLTVL.

This chain links TRBV11-3 with TRBJ2-7, with TRBD1 matching 7 bases. Germline trimming cut 4 bases from V and 0 bases from J; bases unmatched to any gene: 6. The CDR3 consists of 15 residues. Germline assignment: CDR1 SGHNT and CDR2 YENEEA. This chain's CDR3 is CASSSHRGPSYEQYF. The CDR3 DNA is TGTGCCAGCAGCTCCCACAGGGGACCCTCCTACGAGCAGTACTTC.